The T cell receptor (beta chain) described here comes from a study of blood T cell repertoires in COVID-19. Looking at the study overall: Collection of acute and convalescent COVID-19 samples took place in the United States, Italy and Spain.

The V end lost 2 bases, the J end lost 1 base, and 9 bases lay between the germline ends. Germline lookup yields CDR1 MDHEN and CDR2 SYDVKM. The CDR3 has 14 residues. Clones were read by immunoSEQ multiplex PCR, and TCRdb kept only the in-frame ones, dropping some. The table records approximately 72,000 clones, nearly 90% of them present only once. This TCR was sampled from a man aged 50 to 59 with acute or convalescent COVID-19. The chain joins TRBV28 to TRBJ2-7; D call uncertain. The source material was peripheral blood. The CDR3 protein is CASSLPRVSYEQYF. CDR3 nucleotide sequence: TGTGCCAGCAGTTTACCCCGGGTTTCCTACGAGCAGTACTTC. Looking up the rest from reference TRBV28 and TRBJ2-7 gives the full variable domain: DVKVTQSSRYLVKRTGEKVFLECVQDMDHENMFWYRQDPGLGLRLIYFSYDVKMKEKGDIPEGYSVSREKKERFSLILESASTNQTSMYLCASSLPRVSYEQYFGPGTRLTVT.